This T cell receptor (beta chain) derives from a study of tumor and adjacent non-tumor tissue in lung cancer. Overall study: The cohort had approximately 12 adenocarcinoma, 2 squamous cell and 1 small cell patients.

CDR3 size: 15 residues. From germline, CDR1 is LGHNA and CDR2 YNFKEQ. Overall study findings and caveats: Tumor TCR diversity, when higher, was linked to shorter survival.

Three rounds of nested PCR, following a modified ARM-PCR protocol, produced the TCRbeta library. TCRdb called the multiplex PCR reads again in MiXCR, with one record for every CDR3 protein. This sample has approximately 90,000 distinct CDR3 sequences, with around 82% found just once. RNA was extracted from bulk tissue without any cell sorting. This non-tumor lung sample came from over 3 cm beyond the tumor edge. Donors were chemotherapy-naive, newly diagnosed lung cancer surgical patients in China, August–late 2014. As to this clonotype: Its matching antigen is unknown. One end of the junction does not line up with germline, which may come from a read error.

The chain carries TRBV4-2 and TRBJ2-7, with TRBD2 matching over 9 bases. Sequencing used distant non-tumor lung tissue. The origin of this receptor is a woman in her fifties or sixties with non-small cell lung cancer. In DNA form, the CDR3 reads TGTGCCAGCAGCGAAGAGCATAGCGGGAGCTACGAGCAGTACTTC. Translated: CASSEEHSGSYEQYF.